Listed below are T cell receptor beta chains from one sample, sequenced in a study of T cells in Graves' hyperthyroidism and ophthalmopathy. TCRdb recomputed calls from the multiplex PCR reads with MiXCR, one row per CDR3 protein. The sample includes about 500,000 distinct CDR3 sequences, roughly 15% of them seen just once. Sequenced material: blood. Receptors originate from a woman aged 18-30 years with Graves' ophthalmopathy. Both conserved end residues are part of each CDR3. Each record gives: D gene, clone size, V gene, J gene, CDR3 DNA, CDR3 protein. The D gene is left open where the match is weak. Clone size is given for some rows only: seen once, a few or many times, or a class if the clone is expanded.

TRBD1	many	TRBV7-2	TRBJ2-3	TGTGCCAGCAGCCAGGGACAGGTTGGAGCAGATACGCAGTATTTT	CASSQGQVGADTQYF
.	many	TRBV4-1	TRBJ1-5	TGCGCCAGCAGCCAAGTGGACGACTATAGCAATCAGCCCCAGCATTTT	CASSQVDDYSNQPQHF
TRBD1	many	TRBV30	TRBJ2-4	TGTGCCTGGAAGCGAGGGGACAGTGATCAAGTGGACATTCAGTACTTC	CAWKRGDSDQVDIQYF
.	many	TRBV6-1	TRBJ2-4	TGTGCCAGCAGTCTTCCCAGGGTACTAGCCAAAAACATTCAGTACTTC	CASSLPRVLAKNIQYF
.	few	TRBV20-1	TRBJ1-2	TGCAGTGCTAGAGAGGGGACATTCGGGACATCCCATGGCTACACCTTC	CSAREGTFGTSHGYTF
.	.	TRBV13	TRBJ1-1	TGTGCCAGCAGCTTAAGAGGCATTGGCAAGACTGAAGCTTTCTTT	CASSLRGIGKTEAFF
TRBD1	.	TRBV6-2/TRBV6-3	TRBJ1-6	TGTGCCAGCAGCCGAAGCCCCGCCCCGGGACAGGGATTTCTCCACTTT	CASSRSPAPGQGFLHF
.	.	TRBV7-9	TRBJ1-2	TGTGCCAGCAGCTTAGGGACACTGTATGGCTACACCTTC	CASSLGTLYGYTF
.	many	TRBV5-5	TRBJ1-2	TGTGCCAGCAGCCCGGAGCGGGGGCGCTGGTATGGCTACACCTTC	CASSPERGRWYGYTF
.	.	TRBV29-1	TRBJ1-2	TGCAGCGCCAAGAAGGGGTATGGCTACACCTTC	CSAKKGYGYTF
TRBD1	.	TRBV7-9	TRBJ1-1	TGTGCCAGCAGCCGGGGGGACAGGGTGGTATGGGCTTTCTTT	CASSRGDRVVWAFF
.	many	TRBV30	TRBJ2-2	TGTGCCTGGAGTGTTCCCCTGGAACCCAACACCGGGGAGCTGTTTTTT	CAWSVPLEPNTGELFF
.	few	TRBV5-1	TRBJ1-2	TGCGCCAGCAGCACGGATGTCTATGGCTACACCTTC	CASSTDVYGYTF
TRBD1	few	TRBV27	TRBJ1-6	TGTGCCAGCAGTCCTTGGGACAGGGGTTCTAATTCACCCCTCCACTTT	CASSPWDRGSNSPLHF
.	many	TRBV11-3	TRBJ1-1	TGTGCCAGCAGCCCACCCCGGCCCCATAACACTGAAGCTTTCTTT	CASSPPRPHNTEAFF
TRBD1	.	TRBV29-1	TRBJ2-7	TGCAGCGCCGGGGACAGCTACGAGCAGTACTTC	CSAGDSYEQYF
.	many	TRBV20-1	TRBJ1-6	TGCAGTGCTAGAGATGGGGAGGGGGGAGATAATTCACCCCTCCACTTT	CSARDGEGGDNSPLHF
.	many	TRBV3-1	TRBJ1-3	TGTGCCAGCAGTGTGGCGCGCTCCTCTGGAAACACCATATATTTT	CASSVARSSGNTIYF
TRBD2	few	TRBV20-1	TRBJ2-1	TGCAGTGCTAGAAATCGGGGACTAGCGACTGAGCAGTTCTTC	CSARNRGLATEQFF
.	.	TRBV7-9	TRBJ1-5	TGTGCCAGCAGCTTATGGCGGGGGCGGAACAATCAGCCCCAGCATTTT	CASSLWRGRNNQPQHF
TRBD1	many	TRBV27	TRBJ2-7	TGTGCCAGCAGTTTAAGACAGGGGTACGAGCAGTACTTC	CASSLRQGYEQYF
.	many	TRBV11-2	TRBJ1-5	TGTGCCAGCAGCTTAGATACAGGGAGGGATCAGCCCCAGCATTTT	CASSLDTGRDQPQHF
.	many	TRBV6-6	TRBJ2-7	TGTGCCAGCAGTTACTGGGCAGGGGGGACCTACGAGCAGTACTTC	CASSYWAGGTYEQYF
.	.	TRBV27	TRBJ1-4	TGTGCCAGCAGTACCCCAGTGGAGGGGGGCGCGGGGGATGGAAAACTGTTTTTT	CASSTPVEGGAGDGKLFF
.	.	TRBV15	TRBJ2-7	TGTGCCACCAGCAGAGATCCGGACTCCTCCTCCTACGAGCAGTACTTC	CATSRDPDSSSYEQYF
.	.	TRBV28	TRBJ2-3	TGTGCCAGCAGTACCCCAGGGGTGGGGGCAGATACGCAGTATTTT	CASSTPGVGADTQYF
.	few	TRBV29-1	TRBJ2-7	TGCAGCGTTGAAGTCGCTGGCGGGAAGAGCTACGAGCAGTACTTC	CSVEVAGGKSYEQYF
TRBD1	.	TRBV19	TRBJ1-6	TGTGCCAGTAGTACCGGGACAGGAAGTTCACCCCTCCACTTT	CASSTGTGSSPLHF
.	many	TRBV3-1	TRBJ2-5	TGTGCCAGCAGCCAACTCCGGGACTTTCAAGAGACCCAGTACTTC	CASSQLRDFQETQYF
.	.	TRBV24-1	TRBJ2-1	TGTGCCACCAGTGACTGGGACTCTCGGAGGGATGAGCAGTTCTTC	CATSDWDSRRDEQFF
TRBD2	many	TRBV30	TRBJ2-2	TGTGCCTGGAACTTCGGCGGGGGGGCAACCGGGGAGCTGTTTTTT	CAWNFGGGATGELFF